What follows are 20 T cell receptor beta chains derived from one specimen sequenced in a study of blood T cells in healthy people across ages. Primers used in a second PCR of about 7 to 12 cycles were a sample-barcoded 5' primer and a J-beta primer mix. TCRdb ran MiXCR on the 5' RACE reads and lists one entry per CDR3 protein. The data hold about 1.4 million distinct CDR3 sequences, with approximately 59% observed a single time. Sequencing was done on a sample of blood. These receptors came from a man younger than 35 in good health.

This clonotype has just a few counts. This chain connects TRBV12-3 or TRBV12-4 to TRBJ1-1; D possibly corresponds to TRBD1 (5 bases). The CDR3 is 15 residues long. The ends were cut back, 0 bases at V and 2 bases at J, with 10 bases in the middle. In nucleotides, the CDR3 is TGTGCCAGCAGTTTAGCCGGACACACTAACACTGAAGCTTTCTTT. The encoded protein is CASSLAGHTNTEAFF.

The chain joins TRBV5-1 to TRBJ2-3, with D maybe TRBD2 (5 bases). The V gene lost 3 bases and the J gene lost 5 bases, with 16 bases spanning the gap. The CDR3 has 15 amino acids. The V gene's germline CDR1 is SGHRS and CDR2 YFSETQ. In DNA, the CDR3 is TGCGCCAGCAGCTCGACCGGGGTCAACTTAGATACGCAGTATTTT. It translates to CASSSTGVNLDTQYF. Drawing the rest from reference TRBV5-1 and TRBJ2-3, the complete variable domain is KAGVTQTPRYLIKTRGQQVTLSCSPISGHRSVSWYQQTPGQGLQFLFEYFSETQRNKGNFPGRFSGRQFSNSRSEMNVSTLELGDSALYLCASSSTGVNLDTQYFGPGTRLTVL.

This clonotype appeared a few times. The chain couples TRBV4-1 to TRBJ2-1; 9 nucleotides line up with TRBD2. Germline V lookup: CDR1 MGHRA, CDR2 YSYEKL. V lost 4 bases to trimming and J lost 5 bases; unmatched junction nucleotides: 9. The CDR3 extends over 16 amino acids. The DNA for the CDR3 is TGCGCCAGCAGCCCATTAAGCGGGAGGACTGACAATGAGCAGTTCTTC. Translating gives CASSPLSGRTDNEQFF.

As for this clonotype: An end of the junction does not agree with germline; a read error may underlie this. The rearrangement uses TRBV5-1 and TRBJ2-5; possible D gene TRBD2, 6 bases. The CDR3 runs to 15 residues. Germline CDR1 reads SGHRS; CDR2 reads YFSETQ. CDR3 sequence reads: CAGSLVQAGLRTQYF. The CDR3 DNA follows: TGCGCCGGCAGCTTGGTTCAGGCGGGGTTGAGGACCCAGTACTTC.

The chain links TRBV29-1 to TRBJ2-4; unclear D gene. The CDR3 is 14 residues long. The V gene's germline CDR1 is SQVTM and CDR2 ANQGSEA. Trimming removed 2 bases at V and 0 bases at J, with 8 bases between. The CDR3 DNA sequence: TGCAGCGTTGAACGTCGATTAGCCAAAAACATTCAGTACTTC. This sequence encodes CSVERRLAKNIQYF.

The chain carries TRBV6-2 or TRBV6-3 and TRBJ1-5, with a possible D match to TRBD1 (5 bases). The CDR3 covers 14 residues. Trimming removed 2 bases at V and 5 bases at J, with 10 bases between. Per germline, CDR1 MNHEY and CDR2 SVGEGT. The CDR3 DNA follows: TGTGCCAGCAGTTACCTAGAAGGGGATCAGCCCCAGCATTTT. It translates to CASSYLEGDQPQHF.

This clonotype was picked up a small number of times. The chain recombines TRBV2 with TRBJ2-7; maybe TRBD1 (5 bases). Between the trimmed V and J ends, which lost 10 bases and 2 bases, there was a span of 18 bases. The CDR3 runs 14 residues. Germline CDR1 reads SNHLY; CDR2 reads FYNNEI. The CDR3 loop is CAISLLQGTYEQYF. Here the CDR3 DNA reads TGTGCCATCTCCCTCCTCCAGGGAACCTACGAGCAGTACTTC.

A few counts support this clonotype. The V call is TRBV7-9, the J call TRBJ1-2; D remains unclear. V was trimmed by 6 bases and J by 7 bases, leaving 6 bases between them. The CDR3 runs to 10 residues. CDR1 is SEHNR and CDR2 is FQNEAQ in the germline V gene (reference sequence). CDR3: CASSLVGYTF. The CDR3 region has the DNA TGTGCCAGCAGTCTAGTTGGCTACACCTTC.

The J gene is TRBJ2-1, the V gene TRBV5-4, with TRBD2 identical over 7 bases. The CDR3 is 15 amino acids. Germline CDR1 SGHNT, CDR2 YYREEE (reference sequence). V shed 1 base and J 4 bases; nucleotides not matched to a gene: 5. The chain's CDR3 is CASSLMWEGYNEQFF. The DNA for the CDR3 is TGTGCCAGCAGCTTGATGTGGGAGGGTTACAATGAGCAGTTCTTC. Using reference TRBV5-4 and TRBJ2-1 for the parts outside the CDR3, the full variable domain is ETGVTQSPTHLIKTRGQQVTLRCSSQSGHNTVSWYQQALGQGPQFIFQYYREEENGRGNFPPRFSGLQFPNYSSELNVNALELDDSALYLCASSLMWEGYNEQFFGPGTRLTVL.

The V gene is TRBV3-1, the J gene TRBJ2-7; tentative D call: TRBD2 (5 bases). Germline V lookup: CDR1 LGHDT, CDR2 YNNKEL (reference sequence). The CDR3 runs 15 residues. V lost 4 bases and J 1 base, leaving 14 bases between the germline ends. The CDR3 reads CASSPMMRASYEQYF. The CDR3 coding sequence is TGTGCCAGCAGCCCCATGATGAGGGCTTCCTACGAGCAGTACTTC.

This clonotype was observed a single time. The rearrangement uses TRBV6-5 and TRBJ2-3; D gene ambiguous. Germline lookup yields CDR1 MNHEY and CDR2 SVGAGI. This CDR3 spans 13 amino acids. Trimming cost V 4 bases and J 4 bases, with 9 bases left between them. The CDR3 bases are TGTGCCAGCAGTTCCGACTGGCCAGATACGCAGTATTTT. Its protein product is CASSSDWPDTQYF.

The chain links TRBV12-3 or TRBV12-4 to TRBJ1-1, with D tentatively TRBD1 (6 bases). The CDR3 consists of 12 residues. V was trimmed by 8 bases and J by 7 bases, leaving 14 bases between them. CDR3 sequence: CASGKGGGEAFF. The CDR3 DNA reads TGTGCCAGCGGAAAAGGAGGGGGTGAAGCTTTCTTT.

The chain has TRBV2 and TRBJ2-4; 7 bases fit TRBD2. The J call may be faulty, since TRBJ2-5 better matches the DNA end. The CDR3 sequence is 14 residues long. Germline V lookup: CDR1 SNHLY, CDR2 FYNNEI. The CDR3 here is CASSVEGGLETQYF. The CDR3 region has the DNA TGTGCCAGCAGTGTTGAGGGAGGGCTTGAGACCCAGTACTTC.

The chain recombines TRBV27 with TRBJ2-5, with D maybe TRBD2 (6 bases). The CDR3 consists of 16 residues. From germline, CDR1 is MNHEY and CDR2 SMNVEV (reference sequence). Trimming shortened V by 5 bases and J by 5 bases, and 21 bases separated the two germline ends. CDR3 nucleotides: TGTGCCAGCAGTCACACCCTATCCGGGACTCGGGAGACCCAGTACTTC. Its translation is CASSHTLSGTRETQYF.

The chain couples TRBV15 to TRBJ1-2; D might be TRBD1 (6 bases). The germline gives CDR1 LNHNV, CDR2 YYDKDF (reference sequence). The CDR3 has 15 residues. V shed 0 bases and J shed 7 bases, with 15 bases lying between them. The CDR3: CATSRDAQGFGGYTF. The CDR3 DNA follows: TGTGCCACCAGCAGAGATGCCCAGGGGTTCGGTGGCTACACCTTC. The full variable domain, with the rest looked up from reference TRBV15 and TRBJ1-2, is DAMVIQNPRYQVTQFGKPVTLSCSQTLNHNVMYWYQQKSSQAPKLLFHYYDKDFNNEADTPDNFQSRRPNTSFCFLDIRSPGLGDTAMYLCATSRDAQGFGGYTFGSGTRLTVV.

CDR3 amino acids: CASSSGRDGGETQYF. The CDR3 DNA is TGTGCCAGCAGCTCAGGCCGGGACGGTGGGGAGACCCAGTACTTC. V and J are TRBV7-9 and TRBJ2-5, with D possibly being TRBD1 or TRBD2 (5 bases each). The V and J ends lost 4 bases and 5 bases respectively, with 17 bases between them. Looked up from germline, CDR1 is SEHNR and CDR2 is FQNEAQ (reference sequence). The CDR3 loop spans 15 amino acids.

The CDR3 is CASSPFSDAAYEQYF. The CDR3 coding sequence is TGTGCCAGCAGTCCCTTTTCCGACGCGGCCTACGAGCAGTACTTC. This chain connects TRBV28 to TRBJ2-7; D is unresolved. This CDR3 contains 15 residues. The V end lost 5 bases, the J end lost 2 bases, and 16 bases lay between the germline ends. CDR1 MDHEN and CDR2 SYDVKM come from the germline V gene.

Only a few counts were recorded for this clonotype. This chain joins TRBV14 and TRBJ1-1; D is ambiguous. Trimming stripped 4 bases from V and 0 bases from J, with 15 bases between. The CDR3 has 16 amino acids. The germline V gene has CDR1 SGHDN and CDR2 FVKESK. CDR3: CASSLRGGLMNTEAFF. The CDR3 DNA follows: TGTGCCAGCAGCCTAAGAGGAGGACTGATGAACACTGAAGCTTTCTTT.

The chain carries TRBV7-2 and TRBJ1-6; D possibly corresponds to TRBD1 (5 bases). The germline V gene has CDR1 SGHTA and CDR2 FQGNSA. This CDR3 has 14 amino acids. The ends were cut back, 5 bases at V and 6 bases at J, with 11 bases in the middle. The CDR3 bases are TGTGCCAGCAGCCCGGGACGTAGTAATTCACCCCTCCACTTT. This sequence encodes CASSPGRSNSPLHF.

The chain links TRBV5-1 to TRBJ2-1; 8 nucleotides match TRBD2. V shed 1 base and J 12 bases; nucleotides not matched to a gene: 12. This CDR3 is 15 amino acids long. Germline CDR1 is SGHRS and CDR2 is YFSETQ. The CDR3 DNA follows: TGCGCCAGCAGCTTGACTAGCGGAACCTGGTATGCGCAGTTCTTC. It is translated as CASSLTSGTWYAQFF.